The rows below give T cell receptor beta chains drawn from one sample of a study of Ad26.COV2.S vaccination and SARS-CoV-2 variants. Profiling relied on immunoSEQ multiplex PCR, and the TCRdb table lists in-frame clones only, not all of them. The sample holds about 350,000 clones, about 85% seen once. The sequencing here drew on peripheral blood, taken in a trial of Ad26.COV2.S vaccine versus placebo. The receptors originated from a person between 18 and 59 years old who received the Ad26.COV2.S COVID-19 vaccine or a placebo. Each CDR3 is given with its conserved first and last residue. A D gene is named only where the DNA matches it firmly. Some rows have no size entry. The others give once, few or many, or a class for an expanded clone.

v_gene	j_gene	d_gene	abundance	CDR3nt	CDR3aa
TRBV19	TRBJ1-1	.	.	TGTGCCAGTAGTCCTTCGGGGAGGGGGTACGACACTGAAGCTTTCTTT	CASSPSGRGYDTEAFF
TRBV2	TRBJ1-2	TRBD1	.	TGTGCCAGCAGCCGGACAGGGGATGGCTACACCTTC	CASSRTGDGYTF
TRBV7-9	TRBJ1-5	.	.	TGTGCCAGCAGCCGACCCCCCGATCAGCCCCAGCATTTT	CASSRPPDQPQHF
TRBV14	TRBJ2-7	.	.	TGTGCCAGCAGCCAAGGTCTAGCGAACGAGCAGTACTTC	CASSQGLANEQYF
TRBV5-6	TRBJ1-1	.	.	TGTGCCAGCAGCTTTCCCCCCGGGGAGACTGAAGCTTTCTTT	CASSFPPGETEAFF
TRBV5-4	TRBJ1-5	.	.	TGTGCCAGCAGCTTGGACGGAACTTTGGAGCCCCAGCATTTT	CASSLDGTLEPQHF
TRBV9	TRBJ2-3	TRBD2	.	TGTGCCAGCAGCGACCCCTCGGGACTAAAGACAGATACGCAGTATTTT	CASSDPSGLKTDTQYF
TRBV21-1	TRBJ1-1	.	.	TGTGCCAGCAGGACGAACACTGAAGCTTTCTTT	CASRTNTEAFF
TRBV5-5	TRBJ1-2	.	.	TGTGCCAGCAGCTTAGCAGGGAACTATGGCTACACCTTC	CASSLAGNYGYTF
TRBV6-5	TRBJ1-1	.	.	TGTGCCAGCAGTACCGCGGACGCAGTGAACACTGAAGCTTTCTTT	CASSTADAVNTEAFF
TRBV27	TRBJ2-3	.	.	TGTGCCAGCAGTTTATTCTCGACCCCAGATACGCAGTATTTT	CASSLFSTPDTQYF
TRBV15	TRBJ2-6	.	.	TGTGCCACCAGCAGAGATAGGGCTTCTGGGGCCAACGTCCTGACTTTC	CATSRDRASGANVLTF
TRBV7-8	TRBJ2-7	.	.	TGTGCCAGCAGAGCTAAGGAGGTCTCCTACGAGCAGTACTTC	CASRAKEVSYEQYF
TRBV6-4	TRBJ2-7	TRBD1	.	TGTGCCAGCAGTGAACAGGGGGAAAGCTCCTACGAGCAGTACTTC	CASSEQGESSYEQYF
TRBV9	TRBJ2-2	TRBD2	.	TGTGCCAGCAGCGCACTAGCGGGGGGAAACACCGGGGAGCTGTTTTTT	CASSALAGGNTGELFF
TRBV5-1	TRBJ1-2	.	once	TGCGCCAGCAGCTTGGTTTTCTCTGGGGATGGCTACACCTTC	CASSLVFSGDGYTF
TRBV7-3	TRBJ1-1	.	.	TGTGCCAGCAGCCGACAGGTGGGGACTGAAGCTTTCTTT	CASSRQVGTEAFF
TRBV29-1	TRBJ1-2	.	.	TGCAGCGTCGATCCGTCGGGGACATTCTATGGCTACACCTTC	CSVDPSGTFYGYTF
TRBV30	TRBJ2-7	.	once	TGTGCCTGGGCACACTCCGGGGGCACCTACGAGCAGTACTTC	CAWAHSGGTYEQYF